Here is one TCR beta chain with its context. The data originate from a study of T cell changes during pregnancy in multiple sclerosis. V gave up 1 base and J gave up 0 bases; unmatched junction bases: 4. CDR1 is SGHVS, CDR2 FNYEAQ, per germline. This CDR3 has 17 residues. Sequencing used immunoSEQ multiplex PCR; TCRdb keeps in-frame clones, though not all of them. The sample shows 120,000 or so clones, 90% to 95% of them seen only once. The specimen was peripheral blood, collected before pregnancy. The sequence was collected from a female donor with multiple sclerosis, enrolled in a pregnancy study. The rearrangement uses TRBV7-6 and TRBJ2-1, with 9 bases that match TRBD2. CDR3 loop: CASSLVPAGGSYNEQFF. Written as DNA, the CDR3 is TGTGCCAGCAGCTTAGTCCCAGCGGGGGGCTCCTACAATGAGCAGTTCTTC.